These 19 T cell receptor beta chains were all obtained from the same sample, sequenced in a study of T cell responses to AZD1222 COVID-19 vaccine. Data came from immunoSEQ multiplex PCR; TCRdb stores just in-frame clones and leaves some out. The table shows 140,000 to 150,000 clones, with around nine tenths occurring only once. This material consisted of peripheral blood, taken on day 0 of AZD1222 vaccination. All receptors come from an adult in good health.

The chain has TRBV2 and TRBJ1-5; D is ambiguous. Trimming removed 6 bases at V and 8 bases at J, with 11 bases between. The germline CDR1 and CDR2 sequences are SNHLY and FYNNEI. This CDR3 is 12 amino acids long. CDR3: CASSPNREPQHF. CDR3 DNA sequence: TGTGCCAGCAGCCCCAACCGGGAGCCCCAGCATTTT.

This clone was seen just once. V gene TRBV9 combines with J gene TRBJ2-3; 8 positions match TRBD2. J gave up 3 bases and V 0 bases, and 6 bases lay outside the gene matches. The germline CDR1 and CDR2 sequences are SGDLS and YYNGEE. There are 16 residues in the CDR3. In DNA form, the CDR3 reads TGTGCCAGCAGCGTAGCTCCTCAGCGGGAGACAGATACGCAGTATTTT. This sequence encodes CASSVAPQRETDTQYF.

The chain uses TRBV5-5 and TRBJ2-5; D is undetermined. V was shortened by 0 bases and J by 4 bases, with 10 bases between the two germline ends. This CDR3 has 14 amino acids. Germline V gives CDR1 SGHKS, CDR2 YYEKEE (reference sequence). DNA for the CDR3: TGTGCCAGCAGCTTGGATGGGAATCTAGAGACCCAGTACTTC. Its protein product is CASSLDGNLETQYF.

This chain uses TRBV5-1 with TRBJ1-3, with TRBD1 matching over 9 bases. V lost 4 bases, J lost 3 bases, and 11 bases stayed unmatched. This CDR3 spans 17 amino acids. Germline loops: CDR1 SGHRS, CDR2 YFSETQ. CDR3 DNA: TGCGCCAGCAGCCAGGGACAGGGAGGTACTTATGGAAACACCATATATTTT. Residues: CASSQGQGGTYGNTIYF.

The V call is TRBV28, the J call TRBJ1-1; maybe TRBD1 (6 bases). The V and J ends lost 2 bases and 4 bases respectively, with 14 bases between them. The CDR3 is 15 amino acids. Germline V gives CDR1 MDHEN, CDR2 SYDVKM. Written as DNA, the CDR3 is TGTGCCAGCAGTTTAGGGGCGACAGGCAGCACTGAAGCTTTCTTT. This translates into CASSLGATGSTEAFF.

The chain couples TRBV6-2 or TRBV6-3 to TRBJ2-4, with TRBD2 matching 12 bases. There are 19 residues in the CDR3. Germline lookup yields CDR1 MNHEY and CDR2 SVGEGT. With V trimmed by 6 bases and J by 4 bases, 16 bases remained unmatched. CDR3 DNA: TGTGCCAGCAGCCCGCTCTCTAGCGGGAGGGCCATGCCAAAAAACATTCAGTACTTC. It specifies CASSPLSSGRAMPKNIQYF.

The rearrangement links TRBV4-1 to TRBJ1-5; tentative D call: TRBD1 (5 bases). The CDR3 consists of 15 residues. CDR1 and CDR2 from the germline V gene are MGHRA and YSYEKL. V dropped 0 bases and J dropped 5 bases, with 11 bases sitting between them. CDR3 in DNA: TGCGCCAGCAGCCAAGAGGTCGGGGGATATCAGCCCCAGCATTTT. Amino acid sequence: CASSQEVGGYQPQHF.

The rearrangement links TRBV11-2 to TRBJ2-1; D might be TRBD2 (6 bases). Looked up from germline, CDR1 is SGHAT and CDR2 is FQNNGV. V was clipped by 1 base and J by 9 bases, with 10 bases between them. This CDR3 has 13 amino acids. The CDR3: CASSLGLEGEQFF. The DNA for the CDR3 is TGTGCCAGCAGCTTAGGACTAGAGGGTGAGCAGTTCTTC.

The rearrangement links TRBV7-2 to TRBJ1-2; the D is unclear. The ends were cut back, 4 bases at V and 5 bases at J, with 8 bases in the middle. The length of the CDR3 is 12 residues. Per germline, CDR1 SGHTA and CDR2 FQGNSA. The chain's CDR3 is CASSSHRYGYTF. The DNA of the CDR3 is TGTGCCAGCAGCTCTCACCGTTATGGCTACACCTTC.

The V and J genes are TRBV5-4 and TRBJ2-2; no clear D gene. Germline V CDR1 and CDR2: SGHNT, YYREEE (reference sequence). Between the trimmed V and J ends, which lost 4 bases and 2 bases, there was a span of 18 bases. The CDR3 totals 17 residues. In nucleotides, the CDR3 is TGTGCCAGCAGCCCCAACGGTGGCTATATAAACACCGGGGAGCTGTTTTTT. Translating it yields CASSPNGGYINTGELFF.

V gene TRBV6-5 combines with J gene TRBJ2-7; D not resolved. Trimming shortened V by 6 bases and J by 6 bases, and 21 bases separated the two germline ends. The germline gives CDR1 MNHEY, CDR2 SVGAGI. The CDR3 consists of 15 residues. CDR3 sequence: CASRPPAALFSEQYF. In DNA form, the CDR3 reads TGTGCCAGCAGGCCACCCGCAGCATTGTTCTCCGAGCAGTACTTC.

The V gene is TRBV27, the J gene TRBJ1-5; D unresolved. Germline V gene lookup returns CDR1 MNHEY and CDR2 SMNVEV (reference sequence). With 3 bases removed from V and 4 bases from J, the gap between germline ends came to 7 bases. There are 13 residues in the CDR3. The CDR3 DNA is TGTGCCAGCAGTTTTGGCCGGAATCAGCCCCAGCATTTT. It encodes CASSFGRNQPQHF.

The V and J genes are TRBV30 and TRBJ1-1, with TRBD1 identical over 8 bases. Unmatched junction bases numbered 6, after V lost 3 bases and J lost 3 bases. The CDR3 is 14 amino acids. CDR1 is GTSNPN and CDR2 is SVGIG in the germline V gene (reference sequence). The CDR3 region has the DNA TGTGCCTGGAGCCCGATACAGGGGGACACTGAAGCTTTCTTT. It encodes CAWSPIQGDTEAFF.

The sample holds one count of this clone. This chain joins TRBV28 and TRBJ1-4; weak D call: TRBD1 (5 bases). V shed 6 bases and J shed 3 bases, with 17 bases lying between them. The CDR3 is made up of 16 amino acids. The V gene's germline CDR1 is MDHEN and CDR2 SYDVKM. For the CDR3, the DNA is TGTGCCAGCAGCCCACCATTCAGGGCCGCTAATGAAAAACTGTTTTTT. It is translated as CASSPPFRAANEKLFF. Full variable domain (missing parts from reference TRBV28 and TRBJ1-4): DVKVTQSSRYLVKRTGEKVFLECVQDMDHENMFWYRQDPGLGLRLIYFSYDVKMKEKGDIPEGYSVSREKKERFSLILESASTNQTSMYLCASSPPFRAANEKLFFGSGTQLSVL.

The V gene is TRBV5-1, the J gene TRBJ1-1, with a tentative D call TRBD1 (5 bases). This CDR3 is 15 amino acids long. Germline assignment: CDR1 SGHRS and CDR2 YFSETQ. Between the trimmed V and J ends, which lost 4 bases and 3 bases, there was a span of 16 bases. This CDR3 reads CASSRGGLRHTEAFF. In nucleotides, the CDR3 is TGCGCCAGCAGCCGGGGCGGGTTGAGGCACACTGAAGCTTTCTTT.

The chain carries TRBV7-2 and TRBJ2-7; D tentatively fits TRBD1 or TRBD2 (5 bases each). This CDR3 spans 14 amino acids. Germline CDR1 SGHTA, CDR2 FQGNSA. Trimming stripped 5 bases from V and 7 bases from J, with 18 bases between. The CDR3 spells CASSPAGRGGEQYF. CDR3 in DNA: TGTGCCAGCAGCCCTGCAGGGAGAGGCGGTGAGCAGTACTTC.

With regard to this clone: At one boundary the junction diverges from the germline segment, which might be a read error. The CDR3 bases are TGTGCCAGCAGCCTGGACAGGGGGCTCTACGGGCAGTACTTC. This translates into CASSLDRGLYGQYF. The chain carries TRBV7-9 and TRBJ2-7; TRBD1 matches 11 bases. The CDR3 totals 14 residues. Per germline, CDR1 SEHNR and CDR2 FQNEAQ (reference sequence).

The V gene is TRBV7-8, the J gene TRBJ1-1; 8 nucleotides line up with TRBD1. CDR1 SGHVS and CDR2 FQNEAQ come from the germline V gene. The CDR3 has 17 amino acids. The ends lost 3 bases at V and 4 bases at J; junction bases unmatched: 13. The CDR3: CASSLRAGTGLGTEAFF. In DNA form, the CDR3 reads TGTGCCAGCAGCTTGAGAGCTGGGACAGGCCTGGGCACTGAAGCTTTCTTT. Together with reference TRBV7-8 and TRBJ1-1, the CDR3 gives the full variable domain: GAGVSQSPRYKVAKRGQDVALRCDPISGHVSLFWYQQALGQGPEFLTYFQNEAQLDKSGLPSDRFFAERPEGSVSTLKIQRTQQEDSAVYLCASSLRAGTGLGTEAFFGQGTRLTVV.

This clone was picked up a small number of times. The CDR3 DNA is TGTGCCAGCAGCTTGTTATTATCGGGGCCCCGGGGCTACACCTTC. Its translation: CASSLLLSGPRGYTF. This chain links TRBV5-5 with TRBJ1-2; tentatively, D is TRBD1 (5 bases). From germline, CDR1 is SGHKS and CDR2 YYEKEE (reference sequence). V lost 1 base and J 8 bases, leaving 18 bases between the germline ends. The CDR3 extends over 15 amino acids.